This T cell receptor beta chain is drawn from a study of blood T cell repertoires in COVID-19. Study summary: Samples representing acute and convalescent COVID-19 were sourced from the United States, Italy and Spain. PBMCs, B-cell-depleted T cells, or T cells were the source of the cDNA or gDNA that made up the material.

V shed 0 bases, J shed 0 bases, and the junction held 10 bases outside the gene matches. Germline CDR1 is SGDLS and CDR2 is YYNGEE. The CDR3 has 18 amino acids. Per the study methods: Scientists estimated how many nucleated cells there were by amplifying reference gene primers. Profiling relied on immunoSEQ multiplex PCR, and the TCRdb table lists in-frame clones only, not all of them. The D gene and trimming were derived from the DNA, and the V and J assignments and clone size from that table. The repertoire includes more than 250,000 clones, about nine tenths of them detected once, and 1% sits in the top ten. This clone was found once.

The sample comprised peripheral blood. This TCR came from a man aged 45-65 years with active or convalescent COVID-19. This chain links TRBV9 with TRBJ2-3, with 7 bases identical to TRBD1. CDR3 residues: CASSVATGTDTSTDTQYF. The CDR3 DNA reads TGTGCCAGCAGCGTAGCTACCGGGACAGACACTAGCACAGATACGCAGTATTTT.